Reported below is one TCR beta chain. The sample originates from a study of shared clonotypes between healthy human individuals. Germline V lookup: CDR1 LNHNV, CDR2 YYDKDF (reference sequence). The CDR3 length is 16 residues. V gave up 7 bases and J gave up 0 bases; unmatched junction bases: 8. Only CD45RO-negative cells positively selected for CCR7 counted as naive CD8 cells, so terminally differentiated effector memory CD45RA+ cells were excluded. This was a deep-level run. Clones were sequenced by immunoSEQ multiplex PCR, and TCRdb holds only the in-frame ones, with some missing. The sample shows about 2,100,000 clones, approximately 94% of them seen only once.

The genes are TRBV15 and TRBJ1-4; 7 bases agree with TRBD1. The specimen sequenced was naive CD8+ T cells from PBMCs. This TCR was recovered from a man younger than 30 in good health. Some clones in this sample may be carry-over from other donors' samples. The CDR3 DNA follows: TGTGCCACCACCGGCGACAGGGCGGCAACTAATGAAAAACTGTTTTTT. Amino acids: CATTGDRAATNEKLFF.